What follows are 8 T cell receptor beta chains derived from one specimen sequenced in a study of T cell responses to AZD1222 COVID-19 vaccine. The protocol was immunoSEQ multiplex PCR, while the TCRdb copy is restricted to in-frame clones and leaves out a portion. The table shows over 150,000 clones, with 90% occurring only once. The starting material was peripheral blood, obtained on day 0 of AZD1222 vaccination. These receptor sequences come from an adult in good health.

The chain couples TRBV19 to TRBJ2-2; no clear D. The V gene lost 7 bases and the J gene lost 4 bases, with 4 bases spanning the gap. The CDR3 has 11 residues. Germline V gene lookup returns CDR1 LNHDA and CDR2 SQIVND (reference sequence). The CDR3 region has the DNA TGTGCCAGTAAGGGCACCGGGGAGCTGTTTTTT. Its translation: CASKGTGELFF.

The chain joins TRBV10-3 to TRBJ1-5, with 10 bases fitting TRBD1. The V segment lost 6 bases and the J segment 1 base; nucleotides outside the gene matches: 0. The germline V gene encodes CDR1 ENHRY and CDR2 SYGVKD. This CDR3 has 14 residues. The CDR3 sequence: CAIRGQGSNQPQHF. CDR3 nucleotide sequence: TGTGCCATCAGGGGACAGGGGAGCAATCAGCCCCAGCATTTT.

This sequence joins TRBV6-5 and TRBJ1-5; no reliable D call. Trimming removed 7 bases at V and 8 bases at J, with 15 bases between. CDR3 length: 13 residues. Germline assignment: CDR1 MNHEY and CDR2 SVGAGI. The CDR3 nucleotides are TGTGCCAGCAATTTAAGAGGGTGGGAGCCCCAGCATTTT. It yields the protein CASNLRGWEPQHF.

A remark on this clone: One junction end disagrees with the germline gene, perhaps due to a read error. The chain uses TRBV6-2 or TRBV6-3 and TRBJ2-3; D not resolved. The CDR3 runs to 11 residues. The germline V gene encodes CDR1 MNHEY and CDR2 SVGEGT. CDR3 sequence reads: CATSDGNTQYF. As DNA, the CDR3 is TGTGCCACCAGTGACGGCAATACGCAGTATTTT.

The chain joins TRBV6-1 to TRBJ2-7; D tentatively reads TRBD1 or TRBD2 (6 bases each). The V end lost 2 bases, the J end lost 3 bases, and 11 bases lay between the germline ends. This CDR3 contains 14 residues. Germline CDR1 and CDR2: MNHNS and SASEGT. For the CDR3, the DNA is TGTGCCAGCAGTGAAACTGGAGGGGGCTACGAGCAGTACTTC. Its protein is CASSETGGGYEQYF.

CDR3 in amino acids: CASSLENAREQFF. In DNA form, the CDR3 reads TGTGCCAGCAGCTTAGAAAACGCTAGAGAGCAGTTCTTC. This chain uses TRBV11-2 with TRBJ2-1; no reliable D call. The CDR3 is 13 residues long. V lost 0 bases and J 10 bases, leaving 10 bases between the germline ends. CDR1 SGHAT and CDR2 FQNNGV come from the germline V gene.

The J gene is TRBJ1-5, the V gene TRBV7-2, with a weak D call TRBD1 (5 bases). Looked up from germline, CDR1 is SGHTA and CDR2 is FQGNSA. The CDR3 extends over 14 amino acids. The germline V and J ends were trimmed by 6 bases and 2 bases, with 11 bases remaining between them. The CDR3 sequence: CASSQGVGNQPQHF. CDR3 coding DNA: TGTGCCAGCAGTCAGGGCGTGGGCAATCAGCCCCAGCATTTT.

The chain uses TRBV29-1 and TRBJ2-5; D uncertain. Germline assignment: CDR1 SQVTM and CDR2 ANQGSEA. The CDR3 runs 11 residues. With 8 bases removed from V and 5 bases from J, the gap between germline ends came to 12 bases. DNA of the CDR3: TGCAGCCATAGGTTGGGGGAGACCCAGTACTTC. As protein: CSHRLGETQYF.